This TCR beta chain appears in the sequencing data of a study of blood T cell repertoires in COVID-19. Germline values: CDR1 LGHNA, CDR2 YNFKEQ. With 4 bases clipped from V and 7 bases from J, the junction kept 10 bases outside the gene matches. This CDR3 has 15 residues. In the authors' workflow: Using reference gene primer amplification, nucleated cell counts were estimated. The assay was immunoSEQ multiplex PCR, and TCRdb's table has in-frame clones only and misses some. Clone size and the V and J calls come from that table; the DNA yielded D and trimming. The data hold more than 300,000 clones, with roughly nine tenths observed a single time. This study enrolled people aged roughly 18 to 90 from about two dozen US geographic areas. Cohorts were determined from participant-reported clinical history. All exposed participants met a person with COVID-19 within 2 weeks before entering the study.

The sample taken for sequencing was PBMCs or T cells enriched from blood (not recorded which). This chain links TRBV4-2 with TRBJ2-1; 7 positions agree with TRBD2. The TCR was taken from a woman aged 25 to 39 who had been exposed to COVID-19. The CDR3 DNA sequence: TGTGCCAGCAGCCCTAGCGGTCCAATAAAGAATGAGCAGTTCTTC. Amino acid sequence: CASSPSGPIKNEQFF.